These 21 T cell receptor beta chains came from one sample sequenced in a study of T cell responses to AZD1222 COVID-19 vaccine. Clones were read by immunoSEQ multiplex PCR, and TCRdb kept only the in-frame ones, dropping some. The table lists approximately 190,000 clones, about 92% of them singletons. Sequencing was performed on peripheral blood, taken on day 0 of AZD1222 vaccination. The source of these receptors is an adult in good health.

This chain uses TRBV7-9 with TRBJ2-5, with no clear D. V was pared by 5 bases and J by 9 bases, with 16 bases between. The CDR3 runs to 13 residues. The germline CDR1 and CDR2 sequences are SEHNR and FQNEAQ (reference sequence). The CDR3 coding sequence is TGTGCCAGCAGCACGACTGTTTTATGGGCCCAGTACTTC. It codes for CASSTTVLWAQYF.

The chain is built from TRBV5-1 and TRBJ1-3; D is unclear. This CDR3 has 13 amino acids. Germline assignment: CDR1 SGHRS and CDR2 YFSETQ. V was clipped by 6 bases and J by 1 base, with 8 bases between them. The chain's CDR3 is CASNTDSGNTIYF. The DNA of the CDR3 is TGCGCCAGCAACACGGATTCTGGAAACACCATATATTTT.

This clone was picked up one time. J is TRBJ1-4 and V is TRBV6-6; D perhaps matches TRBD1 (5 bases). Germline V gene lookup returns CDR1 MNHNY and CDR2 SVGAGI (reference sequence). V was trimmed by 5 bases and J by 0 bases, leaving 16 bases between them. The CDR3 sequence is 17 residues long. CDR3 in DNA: TGTGCCAGCAGTCCATCTGGGGGAGCTGCAACTAATGAAAAACTGTTTTTT. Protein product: CASSPSGGAATNEKLFF.

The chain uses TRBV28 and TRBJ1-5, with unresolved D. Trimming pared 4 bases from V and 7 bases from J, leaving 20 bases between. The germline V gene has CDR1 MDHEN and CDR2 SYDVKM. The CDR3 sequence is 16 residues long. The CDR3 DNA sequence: TGTGCCAGCAGTTCACCGGGGAGAAGGTTCCGACAGCCCCAGCATTTT. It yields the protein CASSSPGRRFRQPQHF.

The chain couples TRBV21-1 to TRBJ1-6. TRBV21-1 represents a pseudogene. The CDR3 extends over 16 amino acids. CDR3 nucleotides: TGTGCCAGCAGCAAAGTAGGGCGGAGTTATAATTCACCCCTCCACTTT. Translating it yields CASSKVGRSYNSPLHF.

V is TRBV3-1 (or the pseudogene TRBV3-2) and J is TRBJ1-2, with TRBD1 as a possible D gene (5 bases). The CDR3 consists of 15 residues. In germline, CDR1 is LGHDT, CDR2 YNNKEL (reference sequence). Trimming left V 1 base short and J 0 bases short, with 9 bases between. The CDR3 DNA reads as TGTGCCAGCAGCCAAGGGGGGGGAGCTAACTATGGCTACACCTTC. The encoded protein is CASSQGGGANYGYTF.

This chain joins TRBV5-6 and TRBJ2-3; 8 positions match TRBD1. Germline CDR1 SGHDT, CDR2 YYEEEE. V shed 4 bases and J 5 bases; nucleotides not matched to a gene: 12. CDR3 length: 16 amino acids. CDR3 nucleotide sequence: TGTGCCAGCAGCCCCAGGACAGGGCGAGGGGGAGATACGCAGTATTTT. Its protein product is CASSPRTGRGGDTQYF.

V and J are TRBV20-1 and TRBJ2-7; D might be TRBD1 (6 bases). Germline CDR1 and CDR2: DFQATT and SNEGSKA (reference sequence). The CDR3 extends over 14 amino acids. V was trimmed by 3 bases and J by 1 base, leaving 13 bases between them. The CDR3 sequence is CSASNRASSYEQYF. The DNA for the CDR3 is TGCAGTGCTAGTAACAGGGCAAGTTCCTACGAGCAGTACTTC.

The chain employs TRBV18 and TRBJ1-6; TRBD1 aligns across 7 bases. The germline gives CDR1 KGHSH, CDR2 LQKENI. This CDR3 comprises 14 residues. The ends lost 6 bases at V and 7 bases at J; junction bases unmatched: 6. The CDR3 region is CASSPDRPNSPLHF. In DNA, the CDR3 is TGTGCCAGCTCCCCGGACAGGCCCAATTCACCCCTCCACTTT.

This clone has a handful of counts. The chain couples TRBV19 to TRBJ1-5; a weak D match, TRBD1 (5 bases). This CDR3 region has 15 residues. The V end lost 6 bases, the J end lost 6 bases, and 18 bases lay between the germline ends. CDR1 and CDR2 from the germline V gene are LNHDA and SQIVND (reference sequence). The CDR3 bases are TGTGCCAGTAGACTGGACAACGAGGGATTTCAGCCCCAGCATTTT. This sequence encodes CASRLDNEGFQPQHF.

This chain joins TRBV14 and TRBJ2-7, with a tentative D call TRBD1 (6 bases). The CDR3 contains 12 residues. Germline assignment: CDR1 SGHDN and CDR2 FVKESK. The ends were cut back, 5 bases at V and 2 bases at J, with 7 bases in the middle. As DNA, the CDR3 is TGTGCCAGCAGCAAGGGGGCCTACGAGCAGTACTTC. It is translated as CASSKGAYEQYF.

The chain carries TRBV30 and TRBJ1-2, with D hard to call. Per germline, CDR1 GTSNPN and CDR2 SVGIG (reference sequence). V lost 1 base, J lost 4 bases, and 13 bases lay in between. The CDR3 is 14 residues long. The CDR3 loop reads CAWSAYLGAYGYTF. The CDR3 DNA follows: TGTGCCTGGAGTGCCTACCTTGGAGCCTATGGCTACACCTTC.

The CDR3 DNA sequence: TGTGCCAGTAGTCCAAGGGAACGGTCCATAAACACCATATATTTT. Its translation is CASSPRERSINTIYF. The chain carries TRBV19 and TRBJ1-3; D uncertain. V lost 5 bases and J lost 6, with 17 bases in between. CDR3 length equals 15 residues. Germline V gene sequence: CDR1 LNHDA, CDR2 SQIVND (reference sequence).

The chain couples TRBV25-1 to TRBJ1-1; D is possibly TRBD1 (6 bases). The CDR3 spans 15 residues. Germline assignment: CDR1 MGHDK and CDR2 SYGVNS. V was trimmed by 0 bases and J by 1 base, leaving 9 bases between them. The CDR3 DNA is TGTGCCAGCAGTGAATATGGGGGCAGGAACACTGAAGCTTTCTTT. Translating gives CASSEYGGRNTEAFF.

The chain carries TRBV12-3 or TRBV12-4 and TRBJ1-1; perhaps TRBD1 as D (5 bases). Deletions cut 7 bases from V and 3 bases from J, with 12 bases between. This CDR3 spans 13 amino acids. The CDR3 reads CASTRGRDTEAFF. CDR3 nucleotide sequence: TGTGCCAGCACGAGGGGACGGGACACTGAAGCTTTCTTT.

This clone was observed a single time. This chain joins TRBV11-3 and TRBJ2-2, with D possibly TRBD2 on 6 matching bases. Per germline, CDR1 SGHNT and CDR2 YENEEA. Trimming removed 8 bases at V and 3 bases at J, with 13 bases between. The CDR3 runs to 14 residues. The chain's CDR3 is CASSRGSDTGELFF. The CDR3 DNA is TGTGCCAGCTCACGGGGGTCCGACACCGGGGAGCTGTTTTTT.

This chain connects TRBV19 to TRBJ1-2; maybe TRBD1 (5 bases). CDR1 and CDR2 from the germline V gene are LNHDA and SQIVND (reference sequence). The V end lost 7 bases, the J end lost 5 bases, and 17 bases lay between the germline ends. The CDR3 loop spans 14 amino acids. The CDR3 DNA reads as TGTGCCAGTAATCCTCCGGACAAGCCTTATGGCTACACCTTC. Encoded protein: CASNPPDKPYGYTF.

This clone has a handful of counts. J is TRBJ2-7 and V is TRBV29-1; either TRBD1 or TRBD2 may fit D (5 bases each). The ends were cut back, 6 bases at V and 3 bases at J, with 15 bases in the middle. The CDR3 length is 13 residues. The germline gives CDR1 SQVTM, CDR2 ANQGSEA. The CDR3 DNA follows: TGCAGCGTGGCTCAGGGAGTTTTCTACGAGCAGTACTTC. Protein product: CSVAQGVFYEQYF.

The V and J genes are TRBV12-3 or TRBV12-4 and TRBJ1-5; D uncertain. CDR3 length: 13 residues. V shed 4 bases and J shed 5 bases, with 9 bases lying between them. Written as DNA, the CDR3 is TGTGCCAGCAGTTGGTCGGGCTATCAGCCCCAGCATTTT. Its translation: CASSWSGYQPQHF.

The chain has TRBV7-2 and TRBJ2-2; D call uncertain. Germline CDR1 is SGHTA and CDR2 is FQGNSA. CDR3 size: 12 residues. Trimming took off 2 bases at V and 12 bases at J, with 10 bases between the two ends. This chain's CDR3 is CASSLFLGKLFF. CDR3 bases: TGTGCCAGCAGCTTATTTCTAGGGAAGCTGTTTTTT.

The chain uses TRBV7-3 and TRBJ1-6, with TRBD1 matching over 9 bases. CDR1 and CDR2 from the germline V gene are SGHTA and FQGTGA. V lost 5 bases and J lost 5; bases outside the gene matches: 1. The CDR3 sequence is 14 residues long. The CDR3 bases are TGTGCCAGCAGCCGACAGGGGGATAATTCACCCCTCCACTTT. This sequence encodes CASSRQGDNSPLHF.